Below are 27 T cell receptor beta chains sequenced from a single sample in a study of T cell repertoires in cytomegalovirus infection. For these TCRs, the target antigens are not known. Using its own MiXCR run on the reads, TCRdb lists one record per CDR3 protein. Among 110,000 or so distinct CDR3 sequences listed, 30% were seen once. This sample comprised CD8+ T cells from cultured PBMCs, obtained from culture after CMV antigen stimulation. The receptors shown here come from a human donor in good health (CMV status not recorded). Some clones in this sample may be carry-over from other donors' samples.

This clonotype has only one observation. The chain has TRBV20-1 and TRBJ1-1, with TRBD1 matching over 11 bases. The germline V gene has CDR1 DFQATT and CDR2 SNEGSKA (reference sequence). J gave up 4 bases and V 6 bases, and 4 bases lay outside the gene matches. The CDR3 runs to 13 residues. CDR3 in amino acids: CSASGQGATEAFF. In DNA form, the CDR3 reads TGCAGTGCGTCCGGACAGGGGGCCACTGAAGCTTTCTTT.

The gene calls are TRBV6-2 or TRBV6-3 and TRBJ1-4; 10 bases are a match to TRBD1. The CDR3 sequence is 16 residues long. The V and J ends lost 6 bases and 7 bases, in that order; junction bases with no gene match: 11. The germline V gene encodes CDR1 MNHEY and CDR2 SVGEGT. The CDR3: CASRDPRDRGSEKLFF. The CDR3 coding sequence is TGTGCCAGCAGGGACCCCCGGGACAGGGGAAGTGAAAAACTGTTTTTT.

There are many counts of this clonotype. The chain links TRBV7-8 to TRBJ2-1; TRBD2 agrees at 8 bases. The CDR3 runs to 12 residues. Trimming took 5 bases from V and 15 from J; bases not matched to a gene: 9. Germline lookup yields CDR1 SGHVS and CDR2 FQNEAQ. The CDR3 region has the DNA TGTGCCAGCAGCCCGGGAGCGGGGGCGCCGTTCTTC. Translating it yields CASSPGAGAPFF. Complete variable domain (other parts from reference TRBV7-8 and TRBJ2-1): GAGVSQSPRYKVAKRGQDVALRCDPISGHVSLFWYQQALGQGPEFLTYFQNEAQLDKSGLPSDRFFAERPEGSVSTLKIQRTQQEDSAVYLCASSPGAGAPFFGPGTRLTVL.

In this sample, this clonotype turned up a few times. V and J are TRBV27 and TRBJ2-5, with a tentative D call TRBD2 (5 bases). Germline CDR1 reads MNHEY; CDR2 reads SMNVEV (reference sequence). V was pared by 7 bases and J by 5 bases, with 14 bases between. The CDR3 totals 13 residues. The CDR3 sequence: CASKARGWETQYF. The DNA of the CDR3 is TGTGCCAGCAAAGCTCGAGGGTGGGAGACCCAGTACTTC.

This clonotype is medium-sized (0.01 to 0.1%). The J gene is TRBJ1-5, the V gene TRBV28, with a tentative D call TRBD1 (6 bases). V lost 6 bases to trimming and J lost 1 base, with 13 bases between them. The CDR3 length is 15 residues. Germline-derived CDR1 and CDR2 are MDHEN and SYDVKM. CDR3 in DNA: TGTGCCAGCAGAGACCTCAGGGGAAGCAATCAGCCCCAGCATTTT. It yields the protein CASRDLRGSNQPQHF.

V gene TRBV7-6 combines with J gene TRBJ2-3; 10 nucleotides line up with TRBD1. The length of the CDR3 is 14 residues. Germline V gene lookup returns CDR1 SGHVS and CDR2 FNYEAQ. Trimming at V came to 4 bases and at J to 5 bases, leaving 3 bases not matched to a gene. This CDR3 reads CASSSRTGGDTQYF. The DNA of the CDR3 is TGTGCCAGCAGCTCCCGGACAGGGGGAGATACGCAGTATTTT.

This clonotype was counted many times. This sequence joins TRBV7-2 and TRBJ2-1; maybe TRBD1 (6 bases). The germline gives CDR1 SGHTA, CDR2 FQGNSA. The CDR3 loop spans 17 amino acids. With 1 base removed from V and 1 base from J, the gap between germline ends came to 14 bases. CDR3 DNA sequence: TGTGCCAGCAGCTTAGATGCAGGGGTGGGATCCTACAATGAGCAGTTCTTC. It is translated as CASSLDAGVGSYNEQFF.

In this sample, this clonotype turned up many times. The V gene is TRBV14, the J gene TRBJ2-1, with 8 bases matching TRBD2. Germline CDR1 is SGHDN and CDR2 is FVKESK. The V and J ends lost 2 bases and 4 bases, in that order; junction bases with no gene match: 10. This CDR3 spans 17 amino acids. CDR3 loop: CASSQRVGSGVYNEQFF. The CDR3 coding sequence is TGTGCCAGCAGCCAACGCGTTGGTAGCGGGGTGTACAATGAGCAGTTCTTC.

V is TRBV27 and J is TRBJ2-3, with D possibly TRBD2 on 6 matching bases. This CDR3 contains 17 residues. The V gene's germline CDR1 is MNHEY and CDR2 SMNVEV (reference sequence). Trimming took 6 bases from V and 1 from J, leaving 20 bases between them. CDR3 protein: CASSEPPRGFGTDTQYF. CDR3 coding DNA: TGTGCCAGCAGCGAGCCACCACGGGGGTTCGGCACAGATACGCAGTATTTT.

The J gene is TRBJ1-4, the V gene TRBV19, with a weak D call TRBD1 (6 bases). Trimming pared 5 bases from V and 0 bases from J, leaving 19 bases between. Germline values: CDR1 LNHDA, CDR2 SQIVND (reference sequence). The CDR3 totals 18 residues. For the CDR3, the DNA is TGTGCCAGTAGTCAACAGGACCTGGGGGGCCCAACTAATGAAAAACTGTTTTTT. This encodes CASSQQDLGGPTNEKLFF.

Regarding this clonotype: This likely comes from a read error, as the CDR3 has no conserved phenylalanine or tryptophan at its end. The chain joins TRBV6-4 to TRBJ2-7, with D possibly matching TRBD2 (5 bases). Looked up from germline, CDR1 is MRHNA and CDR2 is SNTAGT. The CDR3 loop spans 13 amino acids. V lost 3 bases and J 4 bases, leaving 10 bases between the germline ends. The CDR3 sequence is CASSEWERYEQYY. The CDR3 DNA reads TGTGCCAGCAGTGAATGGGAGAGATACGAGCAGTACTAC.

The CDR3 protein is CASSLDIGTASYEQYF. CDR3 DNA: TGCGCCAGCAGCTTGGATATCGGGACAGCCTCCTACGAGCAGTACTTC. The V gene is TRBV5-1, the J gene TRBJ2-7; 7 bases are shared with TRBD1. The germline CDR1 and CDR2 sequences are SGHRS and YFSETQ. V lost 0 bases to trimming and J lost 0 bases; unmatched junction nucleotides: 6. The length of the CDR3 is 16 residues.

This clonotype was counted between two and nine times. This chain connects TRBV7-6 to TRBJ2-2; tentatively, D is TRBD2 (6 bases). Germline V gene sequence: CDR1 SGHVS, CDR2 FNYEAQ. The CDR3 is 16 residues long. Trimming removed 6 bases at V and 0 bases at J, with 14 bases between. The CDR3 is CASSWPGTPNTGELFF. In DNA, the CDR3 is TGTGCCAGCAGTTGGCCCGGGACTCCGAACACCGGGGAGCTGTTTTTT.

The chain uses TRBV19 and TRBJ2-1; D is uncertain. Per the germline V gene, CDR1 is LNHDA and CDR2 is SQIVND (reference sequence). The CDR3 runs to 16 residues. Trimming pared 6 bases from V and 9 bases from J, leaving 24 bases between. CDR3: CASSPTAYPPVSEQFF. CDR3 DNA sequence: TGTGCCAGTAGCCCGACCGCATACCCTCCGGTGTCTGAGCAGTTCTTC.

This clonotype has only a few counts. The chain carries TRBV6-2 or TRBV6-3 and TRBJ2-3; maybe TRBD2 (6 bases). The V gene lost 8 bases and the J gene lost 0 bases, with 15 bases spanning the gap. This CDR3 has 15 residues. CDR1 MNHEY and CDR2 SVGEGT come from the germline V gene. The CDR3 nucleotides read TGTGCCAGCCCGCCCGTGGGGGGTAGCACAGATACGCAGTATTTT. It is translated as CASPPVGGSTDTQYF.

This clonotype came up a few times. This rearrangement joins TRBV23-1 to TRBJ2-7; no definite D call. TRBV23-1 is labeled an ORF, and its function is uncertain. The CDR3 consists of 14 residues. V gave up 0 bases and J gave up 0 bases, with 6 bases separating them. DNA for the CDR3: TGCGCCAGCAGTCAATCGTACAACTCCTACGAGCAGTACTTC. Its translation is CASSQSYNSYEQYF.

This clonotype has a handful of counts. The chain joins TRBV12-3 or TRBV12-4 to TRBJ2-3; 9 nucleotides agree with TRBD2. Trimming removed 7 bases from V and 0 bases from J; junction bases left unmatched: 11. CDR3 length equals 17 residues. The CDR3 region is CASTFQSGGSSTDTQYF. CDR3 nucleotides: TGTGCCAGCACGTTTCAAAGCGGGGGGTCTAGCACAGATACGCAGTATTTT.

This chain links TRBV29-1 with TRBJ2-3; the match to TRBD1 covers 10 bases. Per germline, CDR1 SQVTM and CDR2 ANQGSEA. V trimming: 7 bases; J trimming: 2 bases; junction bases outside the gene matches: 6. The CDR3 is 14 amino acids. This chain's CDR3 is CSAKGQGFTDTQYF. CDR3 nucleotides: TGCAGCGCTAAGGGACAGGGGTTCACAGATACGCAGTATTTT.

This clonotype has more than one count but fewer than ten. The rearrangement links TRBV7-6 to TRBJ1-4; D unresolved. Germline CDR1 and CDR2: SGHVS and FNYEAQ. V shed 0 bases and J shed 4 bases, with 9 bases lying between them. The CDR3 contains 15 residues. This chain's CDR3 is CASSLARGFNEKLFF. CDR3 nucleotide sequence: TGTGCCAGCAGCTTAGCACGGGGTTTTAATGAAAAACTGTTTTTT.

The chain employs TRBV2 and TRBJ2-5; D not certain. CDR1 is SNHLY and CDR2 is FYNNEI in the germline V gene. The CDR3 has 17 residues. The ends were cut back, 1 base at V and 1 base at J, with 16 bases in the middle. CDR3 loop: CASSEGDSLMGQETQYF. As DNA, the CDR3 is TGTGCCAGCAGTGAAGGGGATAGCCTCATGGGCCAAGAGACCCAGTACTTC.

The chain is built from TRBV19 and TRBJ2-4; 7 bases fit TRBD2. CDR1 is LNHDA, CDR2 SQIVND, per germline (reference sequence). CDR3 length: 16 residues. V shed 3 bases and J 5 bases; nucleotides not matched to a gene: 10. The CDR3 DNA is TGTGCCAGTAGTATCTTTTCGGGGGGTAAGGAAAACATTCAGTACTTC. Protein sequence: CASSIFSGGKENIQYF.

The CDR3 loop is CASSQGLAGGSDTQYF. The CDR3 bases are TGTGCCAGCAGCCAAGGACTAGCGGGGGGGTCCGATACGCAGTATTTT. V and J are TRBV4-2 and TRBJ2-3; 14 bases match TRBD2. CDR1 is LGHNA, CDR2 YNFKEQ, per germline. The CDR3 runs 16 residues. The V gene end was trimmed by 1 base and the J gene end by 6 bases; junction bases not matched to a gene: 3.

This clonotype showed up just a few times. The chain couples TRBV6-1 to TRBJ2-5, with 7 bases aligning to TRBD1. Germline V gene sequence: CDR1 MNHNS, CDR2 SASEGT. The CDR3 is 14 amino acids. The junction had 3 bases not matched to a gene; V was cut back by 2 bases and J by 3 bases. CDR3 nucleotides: TGTGCCAGCAGTGAAAGGGGGCGCGAAGAGACCCAGTACTTC. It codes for CASSERGREETQYF.

CDR3 amino acids: CASSPGTGGSGNTIYF. The CDR3 coding sequence is TGTGCCAGCAGCCCAGGGACAGGGGGCTCTGGAAACACCATATATTTT. This chain joins TRBV7-9 and TRBJ1-3; TRBD1 agrees at 11 bases. This CDR3 contains 16 residues. Trimming removed 5 bases from V and 0 bases from J; junction bases left unmatched: 3. Germline loops: CDR1 SEHNR, CDR2 FQNEAQ (reference sequence).

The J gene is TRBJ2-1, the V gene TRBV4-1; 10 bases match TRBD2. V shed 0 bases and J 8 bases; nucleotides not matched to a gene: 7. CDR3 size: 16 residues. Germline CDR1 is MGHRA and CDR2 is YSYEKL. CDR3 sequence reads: CASSQDGLAGVDEQFF. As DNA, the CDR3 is TGCGCCAGCAGCCAAGATGGGCTAGCGGGGGTCGATGAGCAGTTCTTC.

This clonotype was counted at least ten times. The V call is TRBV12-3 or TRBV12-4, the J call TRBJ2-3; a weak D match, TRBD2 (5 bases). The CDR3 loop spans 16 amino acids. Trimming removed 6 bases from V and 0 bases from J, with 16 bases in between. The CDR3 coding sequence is TGTGCCAGCAGCCCCTCCGCGAGGGAGAGCACAGATACGCAGTATTTT. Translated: CASSPSARESTDTQYF.

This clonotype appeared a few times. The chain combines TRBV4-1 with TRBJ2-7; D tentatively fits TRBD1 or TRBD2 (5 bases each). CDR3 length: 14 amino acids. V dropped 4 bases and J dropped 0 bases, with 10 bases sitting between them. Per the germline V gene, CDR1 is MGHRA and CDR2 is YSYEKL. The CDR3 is CASSPRDVSYEQYF. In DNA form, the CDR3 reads TGCGCCAGCAGCCCCCGGGACGTCTCCTACGAGCAGTACTTC.